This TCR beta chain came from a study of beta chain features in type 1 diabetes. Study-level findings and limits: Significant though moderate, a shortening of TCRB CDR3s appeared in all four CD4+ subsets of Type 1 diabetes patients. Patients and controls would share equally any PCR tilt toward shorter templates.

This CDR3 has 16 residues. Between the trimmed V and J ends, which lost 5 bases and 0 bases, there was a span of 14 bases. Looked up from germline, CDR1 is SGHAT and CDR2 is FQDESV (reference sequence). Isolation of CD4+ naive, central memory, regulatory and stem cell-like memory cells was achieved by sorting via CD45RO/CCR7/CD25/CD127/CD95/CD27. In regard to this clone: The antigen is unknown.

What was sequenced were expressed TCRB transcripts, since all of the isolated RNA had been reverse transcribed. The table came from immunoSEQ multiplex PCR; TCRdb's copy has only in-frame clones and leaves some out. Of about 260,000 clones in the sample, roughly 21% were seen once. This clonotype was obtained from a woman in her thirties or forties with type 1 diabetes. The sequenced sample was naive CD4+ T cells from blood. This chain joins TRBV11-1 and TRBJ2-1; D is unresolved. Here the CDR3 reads CASSPFRRSSYNEQFF. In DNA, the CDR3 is TGTGCCAGCAGCCCCTTTCGCCGGAGCTCCTACAATGAGCAGTTCTTC.